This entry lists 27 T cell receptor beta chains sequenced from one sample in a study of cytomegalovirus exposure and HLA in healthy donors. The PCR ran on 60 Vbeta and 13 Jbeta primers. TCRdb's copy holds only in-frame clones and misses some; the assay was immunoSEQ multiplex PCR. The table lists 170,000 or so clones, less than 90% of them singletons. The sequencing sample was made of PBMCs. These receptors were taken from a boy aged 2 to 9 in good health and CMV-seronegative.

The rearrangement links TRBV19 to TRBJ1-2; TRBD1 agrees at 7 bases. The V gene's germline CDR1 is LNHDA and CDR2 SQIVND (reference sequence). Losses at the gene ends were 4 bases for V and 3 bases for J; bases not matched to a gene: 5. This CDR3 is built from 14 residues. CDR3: CASSRQGGDYGYTF. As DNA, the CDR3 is TGTGCCAGTAGTAGGCAGGGGGGAGACTATGGCTACACCTTC.

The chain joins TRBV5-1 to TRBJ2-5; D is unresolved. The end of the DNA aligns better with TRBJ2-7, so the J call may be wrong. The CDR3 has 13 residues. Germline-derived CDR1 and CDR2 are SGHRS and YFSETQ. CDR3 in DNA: TGCGCCAGCAGCCATTTTAGCTCCTACGAGCAGTACTTC. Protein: CASSHFSSYEQYF.

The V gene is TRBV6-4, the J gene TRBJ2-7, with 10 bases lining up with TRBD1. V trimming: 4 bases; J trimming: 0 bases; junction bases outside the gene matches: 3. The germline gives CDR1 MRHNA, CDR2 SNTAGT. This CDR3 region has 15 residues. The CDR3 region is CASSAGTGVSYEQYF. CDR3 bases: TGTGCCAGCAGTGCCGGGACAGGGGTCTCCTACGAGCAGTACTTC.

As DNA, the CDR3 is TGTGCCAGCAGTTTTTCAGGTAGATTCCACACTGAAGCTTTCTTT. Translating gives CASSFSGRFHTEAFF. The chain joins TRBV27 to TRBJ1-1; D unresolved. Trimming removed 3 bases at V and 3 bases at J, with 14 bases between. The germline CDR1 and CDR2 sequences are MNHEY and SMNVEV (reference sequence). The CDR3 length is 15 residues.

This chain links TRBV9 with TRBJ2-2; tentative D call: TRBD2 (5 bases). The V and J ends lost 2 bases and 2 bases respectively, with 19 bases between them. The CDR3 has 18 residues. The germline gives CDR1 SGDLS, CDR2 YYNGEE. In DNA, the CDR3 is TGTGCCAGCAGCGTTTCCCCGAGCGGCCGCCTTAACACCGGGGAGCTGTTTTTT. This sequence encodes CASSVSPSGRLNTGELFF.

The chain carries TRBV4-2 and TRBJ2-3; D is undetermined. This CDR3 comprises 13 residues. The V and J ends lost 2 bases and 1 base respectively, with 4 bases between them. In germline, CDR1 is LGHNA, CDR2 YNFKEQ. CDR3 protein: CASSQPGTDTQYF. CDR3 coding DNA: TGTGCCAGCAGCCAACCGGGCACAGATACGCAGTATTTT.

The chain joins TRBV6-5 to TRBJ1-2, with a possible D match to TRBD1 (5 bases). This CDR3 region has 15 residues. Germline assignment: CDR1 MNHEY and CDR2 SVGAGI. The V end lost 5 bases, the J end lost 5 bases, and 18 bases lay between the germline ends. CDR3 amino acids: CASSGTQGKPYGYTF. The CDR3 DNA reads TGTGCCAGCAGTGGGACTCAGGGCAAGCCTTATGGCTACACCTTC.

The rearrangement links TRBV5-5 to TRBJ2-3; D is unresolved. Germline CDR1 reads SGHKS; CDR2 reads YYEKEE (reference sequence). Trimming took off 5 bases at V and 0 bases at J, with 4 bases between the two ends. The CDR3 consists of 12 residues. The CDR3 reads CASSYSTDTQYF. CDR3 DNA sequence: TGTGCCAGCAGTTATAGCACAGATACGCAGTATTTT.

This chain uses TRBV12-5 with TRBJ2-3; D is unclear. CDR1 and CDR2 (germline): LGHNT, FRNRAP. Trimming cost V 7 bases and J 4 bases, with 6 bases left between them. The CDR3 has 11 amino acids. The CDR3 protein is CASALADTQYF. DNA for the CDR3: TGTGCTAGTGCTCTAGCAGATACGCAGTATTTT.

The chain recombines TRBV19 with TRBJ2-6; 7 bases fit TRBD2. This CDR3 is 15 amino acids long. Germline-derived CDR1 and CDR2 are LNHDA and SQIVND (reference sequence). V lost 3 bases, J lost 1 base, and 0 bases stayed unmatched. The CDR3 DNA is TGTGCCAGTAGTATCGGGGGGTCTGGGGCCAACGTCCTGACTTTC. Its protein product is CASSIGGSGANVLTF.

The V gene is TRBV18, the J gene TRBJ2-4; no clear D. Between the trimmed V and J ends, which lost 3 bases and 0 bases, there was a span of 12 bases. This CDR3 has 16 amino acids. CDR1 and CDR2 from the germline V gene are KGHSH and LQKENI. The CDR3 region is CASSPLSQLAKNIQYF. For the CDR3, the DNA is TGTGCCAGCTCACCGCTATCTCAATTAGCCAAAAACATTCAGTACTTC. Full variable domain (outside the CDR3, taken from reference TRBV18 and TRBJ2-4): NAGVMQNPRHLVRRRGQEARLRCSPMKGHSHVYWYRQLPEEGLKFMVYLQKENIIDESGMPKERFSAEFPKEGPSILRIQQVVRGDSAAYFCASSPLSQLAKNIQYFGAGTRLSVL.

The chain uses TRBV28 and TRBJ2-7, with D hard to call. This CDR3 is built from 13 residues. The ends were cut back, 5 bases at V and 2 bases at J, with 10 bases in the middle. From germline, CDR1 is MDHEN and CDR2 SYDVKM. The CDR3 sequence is CASSLDTAYEQYF. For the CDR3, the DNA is TGTGCCAGCAGTCTCGACACCGCCTACGAGCAGTACTTC.

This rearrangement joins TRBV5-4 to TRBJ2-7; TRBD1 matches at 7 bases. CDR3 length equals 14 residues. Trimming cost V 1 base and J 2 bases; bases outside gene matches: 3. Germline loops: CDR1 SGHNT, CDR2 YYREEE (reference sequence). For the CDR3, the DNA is TGTGCCAGCAGCTTGCGCACAGGGGCCTACGAGCAGTACTTC. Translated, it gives CASSLRTGAYEQYF.

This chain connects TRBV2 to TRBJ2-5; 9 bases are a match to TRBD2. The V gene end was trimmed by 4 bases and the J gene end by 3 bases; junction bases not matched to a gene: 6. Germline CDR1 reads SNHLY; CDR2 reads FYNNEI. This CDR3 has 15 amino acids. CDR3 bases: TGTGCCAGCAGTGGGCGGACTAGCGATGAAGAGACCCAGTACTTC. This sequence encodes CASSGRTSDEETQYF. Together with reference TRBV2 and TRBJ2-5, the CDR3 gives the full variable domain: EPEVTQTPSHQVTQMGQEVILRCVPISNHLYFYWYRQILGQKVEFLVSFYNNEISEKSEIFDDQFSVERPDGSNFTLKIRSTKLEDSAMYFCASSGRTSDEETQYFGPGTRLLVL.

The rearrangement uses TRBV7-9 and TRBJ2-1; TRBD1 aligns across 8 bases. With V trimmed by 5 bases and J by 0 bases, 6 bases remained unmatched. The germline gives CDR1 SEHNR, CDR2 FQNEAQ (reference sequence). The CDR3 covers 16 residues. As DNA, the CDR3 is TGTGCCAGCAGCCCCGGACAGGGAAGCTCCTACAATGAGCAGTTCTTC. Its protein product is CASSPGQGSSYNEQFF.

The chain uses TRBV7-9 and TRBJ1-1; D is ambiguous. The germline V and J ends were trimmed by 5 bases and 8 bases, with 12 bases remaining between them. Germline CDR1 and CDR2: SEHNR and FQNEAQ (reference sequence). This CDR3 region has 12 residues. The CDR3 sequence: CASSQRADEAFF. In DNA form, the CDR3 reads TGTGCCAGCAGCCAGCGGGCCGACGAAGCTTTCTTT. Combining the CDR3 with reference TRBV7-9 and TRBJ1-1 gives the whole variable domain DTGVSQNPRHKITKRGQNVTFRCDPISEHNRLYWYRQTLGQGPEFLTYFQNEAQLEKSRLLSDRFSAERPKGSFSTLEIQRTEQGDSAMYLCASSQRADEAFFGQGTRLTVV.

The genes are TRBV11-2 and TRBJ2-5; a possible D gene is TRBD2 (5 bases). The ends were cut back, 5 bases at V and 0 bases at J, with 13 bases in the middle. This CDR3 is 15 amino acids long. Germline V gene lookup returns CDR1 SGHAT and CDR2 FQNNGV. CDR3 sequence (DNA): TGTGCCAGCAGCCCCCCGGGGATATACCAAGAGACCCAGTACTTC. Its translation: CASSPPGIYQETQYF.

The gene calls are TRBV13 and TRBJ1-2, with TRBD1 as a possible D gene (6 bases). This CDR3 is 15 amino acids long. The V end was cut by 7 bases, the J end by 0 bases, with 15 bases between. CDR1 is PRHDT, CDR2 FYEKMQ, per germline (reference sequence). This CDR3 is CASIASDSPNYGYTF. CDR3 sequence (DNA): TGTGCCAGCATCGCCTCGGACAGTCCTAACTATGGCTACACCTTC.

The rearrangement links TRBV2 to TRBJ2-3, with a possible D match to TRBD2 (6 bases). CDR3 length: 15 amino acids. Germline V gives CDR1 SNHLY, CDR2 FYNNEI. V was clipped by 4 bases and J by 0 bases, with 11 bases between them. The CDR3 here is CASSVSLASTDTQYF. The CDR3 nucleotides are TGTGCCAGCAGTGTGTCTCTAGCGAGCACAGATACGCAGTATTTT.

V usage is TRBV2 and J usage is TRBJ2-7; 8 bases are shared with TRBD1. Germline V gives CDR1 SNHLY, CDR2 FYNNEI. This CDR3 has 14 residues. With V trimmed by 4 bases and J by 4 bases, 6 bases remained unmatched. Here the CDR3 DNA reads TGTGCCAGCAGTGGGGTCAGGGGGCGTTACGAGCAGTACTTC. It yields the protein CASSGVRGRYEQYF.

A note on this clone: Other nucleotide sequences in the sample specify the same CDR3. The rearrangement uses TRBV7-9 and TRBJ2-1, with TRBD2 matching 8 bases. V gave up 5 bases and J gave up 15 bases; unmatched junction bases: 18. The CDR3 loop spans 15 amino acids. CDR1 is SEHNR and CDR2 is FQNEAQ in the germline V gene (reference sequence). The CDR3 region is CASSGRGLAVPWGFF. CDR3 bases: TGTGCCAGCAGCGGCAGAGGACTAGCCGTTCCTTGGGGGTTCTTC.

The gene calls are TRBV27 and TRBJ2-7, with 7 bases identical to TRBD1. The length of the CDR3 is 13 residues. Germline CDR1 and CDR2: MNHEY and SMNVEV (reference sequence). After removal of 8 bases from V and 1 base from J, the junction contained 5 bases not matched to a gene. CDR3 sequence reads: CASGHRGSYEQYF. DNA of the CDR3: TGTGCCAGCGGTCACAGGGGTTCCTACGAGCAGTACTTC.

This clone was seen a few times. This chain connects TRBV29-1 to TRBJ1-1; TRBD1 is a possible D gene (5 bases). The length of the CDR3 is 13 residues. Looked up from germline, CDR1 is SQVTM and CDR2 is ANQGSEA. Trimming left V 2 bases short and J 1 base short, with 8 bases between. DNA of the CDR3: TGCAGCGTTGAACGGCAGGGGAACACTGAAGCTTTCTTT. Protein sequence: CSVERQGNTEAFF.

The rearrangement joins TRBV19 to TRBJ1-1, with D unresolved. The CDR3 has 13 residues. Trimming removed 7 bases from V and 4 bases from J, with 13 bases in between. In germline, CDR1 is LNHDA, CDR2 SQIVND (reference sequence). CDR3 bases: TGTGCCAGTAAGACGGGTATCGGCACTGAAGCTTTCTTT. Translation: CASKTGIGTEAFF.

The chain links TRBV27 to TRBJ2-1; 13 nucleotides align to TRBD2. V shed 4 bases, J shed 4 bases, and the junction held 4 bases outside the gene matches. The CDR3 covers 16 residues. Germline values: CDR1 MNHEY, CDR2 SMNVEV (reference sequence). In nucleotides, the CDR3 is TGTGCCAGCAGTTCCCCGACTAGCGGGAGGTACAATGAGCAGTTCTTC. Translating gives CASSSPTSGRYNEQFF.

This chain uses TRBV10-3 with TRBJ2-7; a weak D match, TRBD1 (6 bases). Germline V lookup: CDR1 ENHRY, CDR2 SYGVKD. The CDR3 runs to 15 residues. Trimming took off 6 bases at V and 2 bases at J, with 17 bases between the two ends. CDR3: CAISNRDKGPYEQYF. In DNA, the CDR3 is TGTGCCATCAGCAACCGGGACAAGGGTCCCTACGAGCAGTACTTC.

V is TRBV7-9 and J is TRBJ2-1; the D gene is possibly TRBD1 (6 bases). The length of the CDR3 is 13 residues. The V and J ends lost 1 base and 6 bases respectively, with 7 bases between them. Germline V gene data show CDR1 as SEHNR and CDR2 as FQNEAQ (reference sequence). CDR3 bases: TGTGCCAGCAGCTTAGAAGGGGGCAATGAGCAGTTCTTC. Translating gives CASSLEGGNEQFF.